Listed below are T cell receptor beta chains from one sample, sequenced in a study of blood T cell repertoires in COVID-19. Measured with immunoSEQ multiplex PCR; TCRdb has only the in-frame clones, and not every one. The sample yields 210,000 or so clones, 70% to 90% seen once. The sample comprised peripheral blood. The source is a man aged 45-65 years with acute or convalescent COVID-19. The CDR3 runs from the conserved cysteine through the conserved F or W. D genes are given only for firm matches. Rows give clone size only sometimes, using once, few, many, or a class for an expanded clone.

J | size | D | V | DNA | CDR3
TRBJ2-3 | . | TRBD2 | TRBV2 | TGTGCCAGCAGTGAGGGGACTAGCGGACAGTATTTT | CASSEGTSGQYF
TRBJ1-2 | . | . | TRBV7-9 | TGTGCCAGCAGCCCCTCCGTATCTTCCGGCTACACCTTC | CASSPSVSSGYTF
TRBJ1-6 | . | TRBD1 | TRBV18 | TGTGCCAGCTCACCATTGGACGTCGGGACAGGGGGAAATTCACCCCTCCACTTT | CASSPLDVGTGGNSPLHF
TRBJ1-4 | . | . | TRBV19 | TGTGCCAGTAGCACAAGGAGGGACACTAATGAAAAACTGTTTTTT | CASSTRRDTNEKLFF
TRBJ1-6 | . | . | TRBV19 | TGTGCCAGTAGTTCACAGACAGCTGCCTATAATTCACCCCTCCACTTT | CASSSQTAAYNSPLHF
TRBJ1-1 | . | . | TRBV29-1 | TGCAGCCCCTTTAGTGGTGCTGAAGCTTTCTTT | CSPFSGAEAFF
TRBJ2-3 | . | . | TRBV5-1 | TGCGCCAGCAGCTTGGACAGGGCCACAGATACGCAGTATTTT | CASSLDRATDTQYF
TRBJ1-6 | . | . | TRBV2 | TGTGCCAGCAGGGGATCGGGGGGGGATAATTCACCCCTCCACTTT | CASRGSGGDNSPLHF
TRBJ1-2 | . | TRBD1 | TRBV19 | TGTGCCAGTAGGGGACAGGGGGTCGGTGGCTACACCTTC | CASRGQGVGGYTF
TRBJ1-2 | . | . | TRBV6-6 | TGTGCCAGCAGTTATCCCAGGACAACCAACTATGGCTACACCTTC | CASSYPRTTNYGYTF
TRBJ2-6 | . | TRBD2 | TRBV5-1 | TGCGCCAGCTCGGGAGGTTACGGAACTTCTGGGGCCAACGTCCTGACTTTC | CASSGGYGTSGANVLTF
TRBJ1-2 | . | TRBD1 | TRBV7-9 | TGTGCCAGCAGCCCGACAGGGGGGAACTATGGCTACACCTTC | CASSPTGGNYGYTF
TRBJ1-6 | . | TRBD1 | TRBV6-5 | TGTGCCAGCAGTTACTCTCTGGACAGGGATTCACCCCTCCACTTT | CASSYSLDRDSPLHF
TRBJ1-4 | few | TRBD1 | TRBV5-6 | TGTGCCAGCAGCTTGTCACTCAGGGGGGAAAAACTGTTTTTT | CASSLSLRGEKLFF
TRBJ1-2 | . | . | TRBV12-3/TRBV12-4 | TGTGCCAGCAGCCCGGACAGTAACTATGGCTACACCTTC | CASSPDSNYGYTF
TRBJ2-6 | . | . | TRBV5-1 | TGCGCCAGCAGCTTGGCCCTCTCTGGGGCCAACGTCCTGACTTTC | CASSLALSGANVLTF
TRBJ1-2 | . | . | TRBV11-2 | TGTGCCAGCAGCTTTTCGAGCGTAGGCTATGGCTACACCTTC | CASSFSSVGYGYTF
TRBJ1-1 | . | . | TRBV6-5 | TGTGCCAGCAGTTACTCCACAGGGATTTACACTGAAGCTTTCTTT | CASSYSTGIYTEAFF